These 23 T cell receptor beta chains came from one sample sequenced in a study of T-cell reconstitution after alpha-beta-depleted transplantation in children. Preparing the TCRbeta library involved the use of unique molecular identifiers. TCRdb recomputed calls from the PCR reads with MiXCR, one row per CDR3 protein. The sample includes 250,000 to 350,000 distinct CDR3 sequences, around 25% of them seen just once. Sequenced material: PBMCs, mostly from graft donor cells, taken 180 days after TCRalphabeta/CD19-depleted stem cell transplant. The source is a male patient aged 5 to 17 who had a stem cell transplant for acute lymphoblastic leukemia, so the T cells may come from the graft donor.

This clonotype was seen more than once but under ten times. The chain has TRBV6-5 and TRBJ1-6; D call uncertain. The V gene's germline CDR1 is MNHEY and CDR2 SVGAGI. The ends were cut back, 0 bases at V and 6 bases at J, with 12 bases in the middle. The CDR3 spans 16 residues. The CDR3 sequence is CASSYSNRRVNSPLHF. The CDR3 DNA sequence: TGTGCCAGCAGTTACTCGAATCGACGGGTTAATTCACCCCTCCACTTT.

There are a few counts of this clonotype. CDR3 sequence reads: CASSGVNEQFF. The CDR3 nucleotides read TGTGCCAGCAGCGGGGTCAATGAGCAGTTCTTC. The V call is TRBV9, the J call TRBJ2-1; D is undetermined. This CDR3 contains 11 residues. Per germline, CDR1 SGDLS and CDR2 YYNGEE. V gave up 3 bases and J gave up 6 bases, with 4 bases separating them.

There are a few counts of this clonotype. V is TRBV28 and J is TRBJ1-2; unclear D gene. The V gene's germline CDR1 is MDHEN and CDR2 SYDVKM. The ends were cut back, 3 bases at V and 4 bases at J, with 15 bases in the middle. The CDR3 has 15 residues. The chain's CDR3 is CASSFLNGIVYGYTF. CDR3 DNA: TGTGCCAGCAGTTTCCTCAATGGAATCGTCTATGGCTACACCTTC.

The chain recombines TRBV5-1 with TRBJ2-7; tentative D call: TRBD2 (6 bases). The CDR3 totals 13 residues. Looked up from germline, CDR1 is SGHRS and CDR2 is YFSETQ. The V end lost 4 bases, the J end lost 5 bases, and 13 bases lay between the germline ends. CDR3 in amino acids: CASSGSSVHEQYF. The CDR3 nucleotides read TGCGCCAGCAGCGGTTCTAGCGTCCACGAGCAGTACTTC.

This clonotype came up a few times. The DNA for the CDR3 is TGCGCCAGCAATGAGGGAGCCGTTGCGAACACCGGGGAGCTGTTTTTT. Encoded protein: CASNEGAVANTGELFF. V and J are TRBV5-1 and TRBJ2-2, with D perhaps TRBD2 (5 bases). V lost 6 bases to trimming and J lost 0 bases, with 15 bases between them. Germline CDR1 SGHRS, CDR2 YFSETQ. The CDR3 spans 16 residues.

The genes are TRBV3-1 and TRBJ2-1, with 7 bases identical to TRBD2. Trimming removed 3 bases from V and 5 bases from J; junction bases left unmatched: 4. Per the germline V gene, CDR1 is LGHDT and CDR2 is YNNKEL (reference sequence). The CDR3 covers 14 residues. The CDR3 sequence: CASSHGTNNNEQFF. The CDR3 coding sequence is TGTGCCAGCAGCCACGGGACTAACAACAATGAGCAGTTCTTC.

The chain is built from TRBV29-1 and TRBJ1-1, with 10 bases that match TRBD1. This CDR3 contains 15 residues. V was pared by 4 bases and J by 10 bases, with 15 bases of the junction left unmatched. CDR1 and CDR2 from the germline V gene are SQVTM and ANQGSEA. As DNA, the CDR3 is TGCAGCGTTGGGACCGGGACAGGGGCGATAAAGGGAGCTTTCTTT. Amino acid sequence: CSVGTGTGAIKGAFF.

The chain couples TRBV7-6 to TRBJ2-1; unclear D gene. This CDR3 is built from 16 residues. V lost 2 bases to trimming and J lost 2 bases, with 13 bases between them. Germline V lookup: CDR1 SGHVS, CDR2 FNYEAQ. The CDR3 coding sequence is TGTGCCAGCAGCTTACCCGCTCCGTCCCCCTACAATGAGCAGTTCTTC. Protein: CASSLPAPSPYNEQFF. Full variable domain (outside the CDR3, taken from reference TRBV7-6 and TRBJ2-1): GAGVSQSPRYKVTKRGQDVALRCDPISGHVSLYWYRQALGQGPEFLTYFNYEAQQDKSGLPNDRFSAERPEGSISTLTIQRTEQRDSAMYRCASSLPAPSPYNEQFFGPGTRLTVL.

V is TRBV7-2 and J is TRBJ1-2; weak D call: TRBD1 (5 bases). This CDR3 region has 14 residues. Germline V gene sequence: CDR1 SGHTA, CDR2 FQGNSA. The V end was cut by 0 bases, the J end by 4 bases, with 9 bases between. The CDR3 DNA sequence: TGTGCCAGCAGCTTAGCGGGCAGGGCCTATGGCTACACCTTC. Translation: CASSLAGRAYGYTF.

In this sample, this clonotype turned up a few times. V is TRBV5-1 and J is TRBJ2-3, with D hard to call. This CDR3 spans 14 amino acids. The V end was cut by 3 bases, the J end by 1 base, with 9 bases between. From germline, CDR1 is SGHRS and CDR2 YFSETQ. CDR3 sequence: CASSSEPRTDTQYF. The CDR3 DNA reads as TGCGCCAGCAGCTCCGAACCCCGCACAGATACGCAGTATTTT.

The chain couples TRBV4-1 to TRBJ2-7, with 11 bases that match TRBD2. V gave up 4 bases and J gave up 2 bases; unmatched junction bases: 4. CDR1 is MGHRA and CDR2 is YSYEKL in the germline V gene. CDR3 size: 15 residues. The CDR3 nucleotides read TGCGCCAGCAGCCCGGGACTAGCGGTTGCCTACGAGCAGTACTTC. Translated, it gives CASSPGLAVAYEQYF.

The J gene is TRBJ1-1, the V gene TRBV20-1; D perhaps matches TRBD1 (6 bases). V lost 6 bases, J lost 4 bases, and 12 bases lay in between. Per germline, CDR1 DFQATT and CDR2 SNEGSKA (reference sequence). This CDR3 spans 12 amino acids. The CDR3 sequence is CSAQEGGTEAFF. For the CDR3, the DNA is TGCAGTGCACAGGAGGGGGGCACTGAAGCTTTCTTT.

The chain links TRBV20-1 to TRBJ2-7, with 11 positions matching TRBD2. This CDR3 contains 17 residues. The germline CDR1 and CDR2 sequences are DFQATT and SNEGSKA (reference sequence). V lost 5 bases and J lost 3; bases outside the gene matches: 15. For the CDR3, the DNA is TGCAGTGCTCGTCAGGGGACTAGCGGCTTCGTGAACTACGAGCAGTACTTC. Translating gives CSARQGTSGFVNYEQYF.

This clonotype was seen a few times. V is TRBV12-3 or TRBV12-4 and J is TRBJ2-3, with D possibly TRBD2 on 6 matching bases. V was pared by 1 base and J by 2 bases, with 10 bases between. This CDR3 region has 15 residues. This CDR3 reads CASSLDGTPTDTQYF. The CDR3 nucleotides read TGTGCCAGCAGTTTAGACGGGACTCCCACAGATACGCAGTATTTT.

Only a few counts were recorded for this clonotype. This chain uses TRBV5-1 with TRBJ1-1, with D perhaps matching TRBD1 (6 bases). CDR1 SGHRS and CDR2 YFSETQ come from the germline V gene. This CDR3 comprises 13 residues. Deletions cut 3 bases from V and 5 bases from J, with 11 bases between. The CDR3 loop is CASSWGGGTEAFF. DNA for the CDR3: TGCGCCAGCAGCTGGGGGGGCGGTACTGAAGCTTTCTTT.

The table lists this clonotype with a few counts. V usage is TRBV12-3 or TRBV12-4 and J usage is TRBJ2-5; 14 bases align to TRBD2. V shed 7 bases, J shed 5 bases, and the junction held 15 bases outside the gene matches. The CDR3 runs 18 residues. The DNA of the CDR3 is TGTGCCAGCACCTTGACTAGCGGGAGGGGGCATTTTGGGGAGACCCAGTACTTC. Encoded protein: CASTLTSGRGHFGETQYF.

The chain links TRBV11-2 to TRBJ2-3; 13 nucleotides agree with TRBD2. In germline, CDR1 is SGHAT, CDR2 FQNNGV. V lost 1 base to trimming and J lost 4 bases; unmatched junction nucleotides: 8. The CDR3 loop spans 18 amino acids. The CDR3 is CASSLGTSGGLSADTQYF. CDR3 sequence (DNA): TGTGCCAGCAGCTTAGGGACTAGCGGGGGCCTTTCAGCAGATACGCAGTATTTT. Complete variable domain (other parts from reference TRBV11-2 and TRBJ2-3): EAGVAQSPRYKIIEKRQSVAFWCNPISGHATLYWYQQILGQGPKLLIQFQNNGVVDDSQLPKDRFSAERLKGVDSTLKIQPAKLEDSAVYLCASSLGTSGGLSADTQYFGPGTRLTVL.

This clonotype was seen more than once but under ten times. This sequence joins TRBV18 and TRBJ2-7; 7 nucleotides align to TRBD2. V shed 3 bases, J shed 4 bases, and the junction held 6 bases outside the gene matches. CDR1 is KGHSH, CDR2 LQKENI, per germline. This CDR3 region has 14 residues. The CDR3 spells CASSPRDYPYEQYF. In DNA form, the CDR3 reads TGTGCCAGCTCACCTCGGGACTATCCATACGAGCAGTACTTC.

V gene TRBV11-3 combines with J gene TRBJ2-1; 8 positions agree with TRBD2. Germline V gene data show CDR1 as SGHNT and CDR2 as YENEEA. The CDR3 length is 16 residues. The V segment lost 2 bases and the J segment 2 bases; nucleotides outside the gene matches: 5. The CDR3: CASSLWAGGTYNEQFF. As DNA, the CDR3 is TGTGCCAGCAGCTTATGGGCGGGAGGCACCTACAATGAGCAGTTCTTC.

This clonotype was seen a few times. The V call is TRBV15, the J call TRBJ2-7; no clear D gene. From germline, CDR1 is LNHNV and CDR2 YYDKDF (reference sequence). The CDR3 is made up of 16 amino acids. Deletions cut 0 bases from V and 5 bases from J, with 17 bases between. The CDR3 DNA sequence: TGTGCCACCAGCAGAGATCGGGTCCCCTCGCTCCACGAGCAGTACTTC. This encodes CATSRDRVPSLHEQYF.

Only a few counts were recorded for this clonotype. This rearrangement joins TRBV7-3 to TRBJ2-1, with D perhaps matching TRBD1 (6 bases). Germline V lookup: CDR1 SGHTA, CDR2 FQGTGA. The ends were cut back, 1 base at V and 13 bases at J, with 20 bases in the middle. This CDR3 contains 15 residues. The CDR3 DNA is TGTGCCAGCAGCTTAATTTGGGGTGGGACATCGCCTCAGTTCTTC. Its translation is CASSLIWGGTSPQFF.

The chain links TRBV5-1 to TRBJ1-1, with TRBD1 identical over 9 bases. J lost 2 bases, V lost 4 bases, and 3 bases had no gene match. The CDR3 has 14 residues. In germline, CDR1 is SGHRS, CDR2 YFSETQ. The CDR3: CASSITGGNTEAFF. DNA for the CDR3: TGCGCCAGCAGCATTACAGGGGGCAACACTGAAGCTTTCTTT.

This clonotype was seen more than once but under ten times. The chain recombines TRBV20-1 with TRBJ2-3, with 9 bases matching TRBD2. The CDR3 sequence is 14 residues long. The germline V gene encodes CDR1 DFQATT and CDR2 SNEGSKA (reference sequence). With V trimmed by 3 bases and J by 4 bases, 5 bases remained unmatched. CDR3 in DNA: TGCAGTGCTAGTCCAGCGGGAGGACCAGATACGCAGTATTTT. Protein sequence: CSASPAGGPDTQYF.